The 3 T cell receptor beta chains reported below all come from one sample, sequenced in a study of shared clonotypes between healthy human individuals. Clones were sequenced by immunoSEQ multiplex PCR, and TCRdb holds only the in-frame ones, with some missing. The sample records around 1.5 million clones, approximately 98% being singletons. Sequencing was done on a sample of naive CD4+ T cells sorted from blood. Subset noted: CD45RA+ positively selected. These receptors were obtained from a man aged 25 to 40 in good health.

The CDR3 DNA sequence: TGTGCCAGTAGTATGCAGCCGAACACCGGGGAGCTGTTTTTT. Its translation: CASSMQPNTGELFF. This chain connects TRBV19 to TRBJ2-2; D is unclear. This CDR3 is built from 14 residues. Germline-derived CDR1 and CDR2 are LNHDA and SQIVND (reference sequence). V gave up 3 bases and J gave up 0 bases, with 5 bases separating them.

The chain has TRBV7-8 and TRBJ1-2; tentative D call: TRBD1 (6 bases). The CDR3 runs 18 residues. V was clipped by 0 bases and J by 7 bases, with 24 bases between them. Looked up from germline, CDR1 is SGHVS and CDR2 is FQNEAQ. CDR3 nucleotides: TGTGCCAGCAGCTTAGCGGCACAGGGAGCAGGTTATGCTTTTGGCTACACCTTC. Translating gives CASSLAAQGAGYAFGYTF.

This sequence joins TRBV19 and TRBJ2-7; 13 bases fit TRBD2. Germline CDR1 LNHDA, CDR2 SQIVND (reference sequence). Germline trimming cut 2 bases from V and 3 bases from J; bases unmatched to any gene: 4. This CDR3 contains 16 residues. This CDR3 is CASSITTSGRLYEQYF. The CDR3 DNA follows: TGTGCCAGTAGTATAACGACTAGCGGGAGGCTCTACGAGCAGTACTTC.